This entry is about one TCR beta chain. Its cognate antigen has yet to be identified. Base qualities are not at hand, and no much larger clone is one base apart. The data stem from a study of metastatic and nonmetastatic thyroid tumors (dated by TCRdb to 2019 to 2021). About the study as a whole: Repertoires from peripheral blood and from tumor or nodule tissue samples of malignant and benign thyroid patients were compared.

Trimming at the junction amounts to 0 bases on V and 4 bases on J, and the germline ends lie 3 bases apart. The CDR3 covers 11 residues, taking in both the cysteine and the phenylalanine. CDR3 DNA only is kept here, 33 bases in frame from base 1. CDR1 and CDR2, looked up from the germline V gene (reference sequence), are DFQATT and SNEGSKA. No treatment had been received by any patient before thyroid surgery. Using T-cell receptor beta sequencing, the study looked back at clinical samples from patients collected from the early 2010s to the late 2010s. Library generation was performed with PCR. TCRdb records Illumina HiSeq 4000 as the sequencer. High-throughput sequencing was used to profile the TCR beta-chain CDR3 region of each patient. From the authors' description of their analysis: The researchers built a classifier to tell apart papillary thyroid cancer patients with distant metastasis, based on CDR3 differences among clinicopathological groups. The Shannon index was used to assess repertoire diversity, and the Morisita-Horn index was used to assess tumor-blood repertoire similarity. TCRdb applied fastp at Q25 and MiXCR to the public reads, then kept only in-frame beta chains. The V and J calls were determined by TCRdb, not by the authors. This sample holds just under 20,000 clones; more than 30% were observed only once. In total, the top ten clones hold about 26% of the sample.

Overall results and qualifications from the work: In both blood and tumor samples, malignant tumors were reported to have significantly higher TCR beta diversity than benign nodules.

The material sequenced was tumor tissue. This TCR derives from a female donor with papillary thyroid cancer or a benign thyroid nodule (not recorded which). Some clones in this sample may be carry-over from other donors' samples. Rearrangement joined TRBV20-1 to TRBJ2-5; no confident D gene assignment can be made. The CDR3: CSARDLETQYF. The nucleotide sequence is given as TGCAGTGCTAGAGATCTAGAGACCCAGTACTTC.